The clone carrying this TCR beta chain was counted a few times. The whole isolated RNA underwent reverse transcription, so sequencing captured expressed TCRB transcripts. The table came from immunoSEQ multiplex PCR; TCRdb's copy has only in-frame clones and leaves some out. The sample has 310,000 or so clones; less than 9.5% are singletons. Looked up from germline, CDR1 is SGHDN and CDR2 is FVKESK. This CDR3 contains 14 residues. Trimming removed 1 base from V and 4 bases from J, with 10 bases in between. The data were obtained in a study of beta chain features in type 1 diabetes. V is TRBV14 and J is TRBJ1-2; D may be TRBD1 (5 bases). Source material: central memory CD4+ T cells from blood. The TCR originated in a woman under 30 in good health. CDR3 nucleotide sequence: TGTGCCAGCAGCCAAGCGCGACAGAGCTATGGCTACACCTTC. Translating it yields CASSQARQSYGYTF.